Listed here is a single T cell receptor (beta chain). The target antigen is unknown. Its ends do not fully match the called genes, so a read error is possible. This CDR3 region has 13 residues. CDR1 SGHAT and CDR2 FQNNGV come from the germline V gene. RNA was extracted from whole blood without cell sorting, alongside germline DNA. The patients lived with chronic HBV infection and had not yet received any treatment. Before surgery, approximately 3.6 milliliters of EDTA blood were taken. The researchers produced TCR beta cDNA from around 500 ng total RNA with a constant-region primer. Slightly modified ARM-PCR with three nested multiplex PCR rounds yielded TCR beta libraries. A C-beta reverse primer and TRBV1-TRBV30 forward primers served in each of the first two PCR rounds, at roughly 10 cycles apiece. A single record per CDR3 protein comes from TCRdb applying MiXCR to the multiplex PCR reads. The sample yields around 170,000 distinct CDR3 sequences, about 60% seen once.

The source of the sample is a study of tumor-infiltrating lymphocytes in primary liver carcinoma. Study overall: Aged between 30 and 69 years, the patients were men and women. Broader study findings: Top-250-clone fractions were significantly higher in tumors than in blood (p = 0.039).

The sequence was collected from a man aged 40-49 years with primary liver carcinoma and hepatitis B virus infection. This chain uses TRBV11-2 with TRBJ2-5, with no clear D. The specimen was peripheral blood. DNA for the CDR3: TGTGCCAGCAGCTTTAACGTCGGAGAGACACAGTACTTT. This sequence encodes CASSFNVGETQYF.